This entry features one T cell receptor (beta chain) sequence. The antigen is unknown. Germline loops: CDR1 MDHEN, CDR2 SYDVKM. There are 15 residues in the CDR3. Losses at the gene ends were 2 bases for V and 5 bases for J; bases not matched to a gene: 5. The sample is drawn from a study of graft-versus-host responses after intestinal transplantation. Study-level results: Recipient marrow harbored GvH clones, some of which surfaced first in ileum or blood.

Only in-frame clones appear in the TCRdb table, and some are missing; sequencing was by immunoSEQ multiplex PCR. The data contain about 57,000 clones, roughly 89% of them seen just once; the ten biggest clones take up 1.5% to 2%. This sequence originates from a human patient who received an intestinal transplant, so some T cells may come from the graft donor. The V gene is TRBV28, the J gene TRBJ2-2; 7 bases agree with TRBD1. The sample in question was PBMCs, obtained 26 days after transplant. Here the CDR3 DNA reads TGTGCCAGCAGTTTAAGGGGGCTGAGGACCGGGGAGCTGTTTTTT. Amino acids: CASSLRGLRTGELFF.